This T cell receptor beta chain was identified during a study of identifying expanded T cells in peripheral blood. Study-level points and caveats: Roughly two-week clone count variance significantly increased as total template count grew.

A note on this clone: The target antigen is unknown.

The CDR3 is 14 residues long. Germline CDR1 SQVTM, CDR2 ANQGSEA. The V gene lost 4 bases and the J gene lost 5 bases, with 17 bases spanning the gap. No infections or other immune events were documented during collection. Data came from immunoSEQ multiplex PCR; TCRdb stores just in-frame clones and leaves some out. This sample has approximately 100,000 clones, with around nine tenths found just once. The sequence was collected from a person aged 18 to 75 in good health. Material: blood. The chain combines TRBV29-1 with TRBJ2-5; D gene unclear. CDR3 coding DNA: TGCAGCGTTGGAGATCCCAGGCTGGGGGAGACCCAGTACTTC. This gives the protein CSVGDPRLGETQYF. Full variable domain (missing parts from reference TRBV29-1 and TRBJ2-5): SAVISQKPSRDICQRGTSLTIQCQVDSQVTMMFWYRQQPGQSLTLIATANQGSEATYESGFVIDKFPISRPNLTFSTLTVSNMSPEDSSIYLCSVGDPRLGETQYFGPGTRLLVL.